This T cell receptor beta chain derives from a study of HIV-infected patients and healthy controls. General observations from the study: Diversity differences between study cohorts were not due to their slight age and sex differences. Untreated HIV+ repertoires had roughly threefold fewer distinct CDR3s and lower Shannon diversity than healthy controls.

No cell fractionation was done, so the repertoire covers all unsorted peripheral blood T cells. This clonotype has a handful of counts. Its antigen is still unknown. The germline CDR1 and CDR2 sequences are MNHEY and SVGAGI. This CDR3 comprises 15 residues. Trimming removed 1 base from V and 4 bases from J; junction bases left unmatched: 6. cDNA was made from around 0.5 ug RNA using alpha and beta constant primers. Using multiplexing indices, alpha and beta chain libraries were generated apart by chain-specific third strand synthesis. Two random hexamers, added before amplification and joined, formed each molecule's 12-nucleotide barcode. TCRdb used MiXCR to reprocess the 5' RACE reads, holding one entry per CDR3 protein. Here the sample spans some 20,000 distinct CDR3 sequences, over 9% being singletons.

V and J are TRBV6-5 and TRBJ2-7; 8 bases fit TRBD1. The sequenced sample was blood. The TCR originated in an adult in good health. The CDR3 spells CASSYFWGQDYEQYF. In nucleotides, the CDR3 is TGTGCCAGCAGTTACTTCTGGGGACAGGATTACGAGCAGTACTTC.